One sample yielded the 8 T cell receptor beta chains listed below, sequenced in a study of blood T cell repertoires in COVID-19. Sequencing was performed with immunoSEQ multiplex PCR; in TCRdb, only in-frame clones are kept and a portion is missing. In the table there are 95,000 to 120,000 clones, around 85% of which are singletons. Sequences were obtained from peripheral blood. These receptors all stem from a man between 50 and 59 years old with acute or convalescent COVID-19.

The rearrangement joins TRBV4-1 to TRBJ1-5; weak D call: TRBD1 (5 bases). CDR1 is MGHRA and CDR2 is YSYEKL in the germline V gene. V lost 1 base, J lost 1 base, and 8 bases lay in between. The CDR3 has 15 amino acids. This CDR3 is CASSQVTGSNQPQHF. Here the CDR3 DNA reads TGCGCCAGCAGCCAAGTTACAGGCAGCAATCAGCCCCAGCATTTT.

The J gene is TRBJ2-2, the V gene TRBV2, with 9 bases lining up with TRBD1. This CDR3 has 13 amino acids. Germline V CDR1 and CDR2: SNHLY, FYNNEI. V lost 6 bases, J lost 6 bases, and 2 bases stayed unmatched. The CDR3 protein is CASRGQGAGELFF. The DNA for the CDR3 is TGTGCCAGCAGGGGACAGGGTGCCGGGGAGCTGTTTTTT.

V usage is TRBV6-5 and J usage is TRBJ2-7; weak D call: TRBD1 (5 bases). The V gene's germline CDR1 is MNHEY and CDR2 SVGAGI. CDR3 size: 14 residues. V lost 10 bases and J 2 bases, leaving 18 bases between the germline ends. DNA of the CDR3: TGTGCCACCATGAAAAACAGGATTCCCTACGAGCAGTACGTC. It encodes CATMKNRIPYEQYV.

The rearrangement uses TRBV5-6 and TRBJ1-6; a possible D gene is TRBD1 (6 bases). Germline CDR1 SGHDT, CDR2 YYEEEE. The ends were cut back, 2 bases at V and 10 bases at J, with 16 bases in the middle. CDR3 length: 15 amino acids. CDR3 residues: CASSFLDRLLSPLHF. The CDR3 nucleotides are TGTGCCAGCAGCTTTCTTGACAGGCTCCTCTCACCCCTCCACTTT.

J is TRBJ2-1 and V is TRBV5-4; the D gene is possibly TRBD1 (7 bases). Trimming cost V 0 bases and J 6 bases, with 13 bases left between them. The length of the CDR3 is 15 residues. Germline CDR1 and CDR2: SGHNT and YYREEE (reference sequence). The DNA for the CDR3 is TGTGCCAGCAGCTTGGGCGGGACAGCAAGCAATGAGCAGTTCTTC. It specifies CASSLGGTASNEQFF.

V usage is TRBV7-2 and J usage is TRBJ2-7; D gene ambiguous. The CDR3 loop spans 14 amino acids. The V end lost 5 bases, the J end lost 6 bases, and 17 bases lay between the germline ends. The V gene's germline CDR1 is SGHTA and CDR2 FQGNSA. CDR3 loop: CASSLLGSLGEQYF. The CDR3 DNA follows: TGTGCCAGCAGCCTTCTCGGGTCTCTAGGCGAGCAGTACTTC.

This clone was counted between two and nine times. This chain joins TRBV5-1 and TRBJ2-3; a weak D match, TRBD1 (6 bases). In germline, CDR1 is SGHRS, CDR2 YFSETQ. The CDR3 runs 15 residues. Trimming shortened V by 5 bases and J by 2 bases, and 15 bases separated the two germline ends. The CDR3 is CASRYRDQHTDTQYF. The CDR3 DNA reads as TGCGCCAGCAGATACAGGGACCAGCACACAGATACGCAGTATTTT.

CDR3 loop: CASTPPGQGREKLFF. CDR3 DNA sequence: TGTGCCAGCACCCCCCCCGGACAGGGCAGGGAAAAACTGTTTTTT. The rearrangement joins TRBV5-4 to TRBJ1-4; 8 positions agree with TRBD1. The V and J ends lost 6 bases and 8 bases, in that order; junction bases with no gene match: 12. Germline loops: CDR1 SGHNT, CDR2 YYREEE (reference sequence). CDR3 length: 15 amino acids.